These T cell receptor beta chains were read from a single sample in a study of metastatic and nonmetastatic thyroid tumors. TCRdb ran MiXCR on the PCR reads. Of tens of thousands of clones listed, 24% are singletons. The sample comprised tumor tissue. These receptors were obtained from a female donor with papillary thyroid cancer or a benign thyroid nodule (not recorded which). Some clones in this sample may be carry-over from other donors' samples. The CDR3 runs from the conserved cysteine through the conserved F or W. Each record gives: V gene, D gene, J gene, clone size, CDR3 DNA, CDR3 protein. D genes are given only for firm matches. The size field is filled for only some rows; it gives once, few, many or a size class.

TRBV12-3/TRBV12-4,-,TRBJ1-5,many,TGTGCCAGCAGCCCGACCGACAGATTGAACCAGCCCCAGCATTTT,CASSPTDRLNQPQHF
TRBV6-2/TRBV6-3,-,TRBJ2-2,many,TGTGCCAGCAGGAGGGGCACCGGGGAGCTGTTTTTT,CASRRGTGELFF
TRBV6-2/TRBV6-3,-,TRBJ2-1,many,TGTGCCAGCATGGACCCCGGCTCCTACAATGAGCAGTTCTTC,CASMDPGSYNEQFF
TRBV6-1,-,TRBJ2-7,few,TGTGCCAGCAGCAACCGATGGCCGCCGCAATCCTACGAGCAGTACTTC,CASSNRWPPQSYEQYF
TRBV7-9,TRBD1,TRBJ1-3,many,TGTGCCAGCAGCCTGGACAGGGTGATAGGAAACACCATATATTTT,CASSLDRVIGNTIYF
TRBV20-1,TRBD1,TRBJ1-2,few,TGCAGTGCTAGCGGGACAGGGTACTTCCATGGCTACACCTTC,CSASGTGYFHGYTF
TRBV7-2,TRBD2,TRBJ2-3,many,TGTGCCAGCAGCTTAGCAGCGGGAGTACGCACAGATACGCAGTATTTT,CASSLAAGVRTDTQYF
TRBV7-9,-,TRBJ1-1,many,TGTGCCAGCAGCTTAGCACAGGGAACTGAAGCTTTCTTT,CASSLAQGTEAFF
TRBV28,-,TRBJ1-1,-,TGTGCCAGCAGTGAAGTGTCCTGGGGTAACACTGAAGCTTTCTTT,CASSEVSWGNTEAFF
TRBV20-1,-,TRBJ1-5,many,TGCAGTGCTAGGGTGTATAGCAATCAGCCCCAGCATTTT,CSARVYSNQPQHF
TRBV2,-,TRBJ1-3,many,TGTGCCAGCTCTTCGGGACATTCTTTTTCTGGAAACACCATATATTTT,CASSSGHSFSGNTIYF
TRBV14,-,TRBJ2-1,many,TGTGCCAGCAGCCCGGAAGGGGCCTACAATGAGCAGTTCTTC,CASSPEGAYNEQFF
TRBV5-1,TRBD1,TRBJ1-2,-,TGCGCCAGCAGCTCGGACAGGAGAAGGGATGGCTACACATTC,CASSSDRRRDGYTF
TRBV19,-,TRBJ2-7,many,TGTGCCAGTAGTCTGGGGGACACCTCCTACGAGCAGTACTTC,CASSLGDTSYEQYF
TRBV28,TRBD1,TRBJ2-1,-,TGTGCCAGCAGCAGGACAGGGGGATACAATGAGCAGTTATTC,CASSRTGGYNEQLF
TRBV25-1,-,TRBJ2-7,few,TGTGCCAGCAGCCCAATGGTCTCCTGGACATGTCGAGACGAGCAGTACTTC,CASSPMVSWTCRDEQYF
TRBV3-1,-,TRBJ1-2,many,TGTGCCAGCAGCTCGCGACAAATCCTCTATGGCTACACCTTC,CASSSRQILYGYTF
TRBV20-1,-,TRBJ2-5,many,TGCAGTGCTAGACTCTTAACTAGGGGAGAGACCCAGTACTTC,CSARLLTRGETQYF
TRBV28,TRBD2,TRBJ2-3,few,TGTGCCAGTGCTTCGGGGGGGGACCTTCAGGTGAGAACGCAGTATTTT,CASASGGDLQVRTQYF
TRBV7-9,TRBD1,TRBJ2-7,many,TGTGCCAGCAGCCGGACAGGGGAACTTTCCGAGCAGTACTTC,CASSRTGELSEQYF
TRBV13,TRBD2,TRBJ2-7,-,TGTGCCACCAGCTGGGCGTGGGAAGCGGGAGTATTTTATAGTGCCCTGGAGCAGTACTTC,CATSWAWEAGVFYSALEQYF
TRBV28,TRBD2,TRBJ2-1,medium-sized,TGTGCCAGCAGGCATGCAATAAGGACTAGTTTTAATGAGCAGTTCTTC,CASRHAIRTSFNEQFF
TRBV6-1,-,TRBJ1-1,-,TGTGCCAGCAGTGAATGGGACTGGGGCCACACTGAAGCTTTCTTT,CASSEWDWGHTEAFF
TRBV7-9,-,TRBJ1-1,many,TGTGCCAGCAGCTTAGTCAGGAACACTGAAGCTTTCTTT,CASSLVRNTEAFF
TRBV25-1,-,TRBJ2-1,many,TGTGCCAGCAGTGAAATGGGTCGGGGGCAGAGCAATGAGCAGTTCTTC,CASSEMGRGQSNEQFF
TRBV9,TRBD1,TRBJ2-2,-,TGTGCCAGCAGCAATCCAAGGACAGGGGGATTGAAGACCGGGGAGCTGTTTTTT,CASSNPRTGGLKTGELFF
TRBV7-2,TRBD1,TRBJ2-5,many,TGTGCCAGCAGCTTAGGGGACAGGGGGCGCCAAGAGACCCAGTACTTC,CASSLGDRGRQETQYF
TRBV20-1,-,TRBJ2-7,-,TGCAGTGCTTTAGATCTATCGTCCTACGAGCAGTACTTC,CSALDLSSYEQYF
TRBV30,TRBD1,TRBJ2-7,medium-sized,TGTGCCTGGGGGACAGAGACCTACGAGCAGTACTTC,CAWGTETYEQYF
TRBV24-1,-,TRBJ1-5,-,TGTGCCACCAGTGATTCCAGGGATTGGCGCAATCAGCCCCAGCATTTT,CATSDSRDWRNQPQHF
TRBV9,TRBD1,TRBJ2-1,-,TGTGCCAGCAGCGTACGAGGGACAGGGGACTCCTACAATGAGCAGTTCTTC,CASSVRGTGDSYNEQFF
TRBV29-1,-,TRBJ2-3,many,TGCAGCGTTGATGTAGGGGGAGCAGATACGCAGTATTTT,CSVDVGGADTQYF
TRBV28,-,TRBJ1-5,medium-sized,TGTGCCAGCACCTCCCGGAGAGGCAATCAGCCCCAGCATTTT,CASTSRRGNQPQHF
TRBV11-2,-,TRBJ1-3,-,TGTGCCAGCAGCTTAACTCTGGACAATCCCAGAGCGGTATATTTT,CASSLTLDNPRAVYF
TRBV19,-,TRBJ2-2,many,TGTGCCAGTAGTATAGTCCGGGGGCCGGGGACCGGGGAGCTGTTTTTT,CASSIVRGPGTGELFF
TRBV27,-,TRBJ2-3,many,TGTGCCAGCAGGCTCCTTGAGGGAAGAGATACGCAGTATTTT,CASRLLEGRDTQYF
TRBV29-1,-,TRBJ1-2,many,TGCAGCGTTGATACGTGGGTGGGCTATGGCTACACCTTC,CSVDTWVGYGYTF
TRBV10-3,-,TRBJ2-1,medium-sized,TGTGCCATCAGTGAGTCCATTCTAGGCCCCTACAATGAGCAGTTCTTC,CAISESILGPYNEQFF
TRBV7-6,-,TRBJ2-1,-,TGTGCCATCAGCCGCCGAGGCGGCCTACCAGGCGATCAGCAGTTCTTC,CAISRRGGLPGDQQFF
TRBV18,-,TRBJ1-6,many,TGTGCCAGCTCGGCCCTTACACCGGGAGATTGGTGGCAGGGGAATTCACCCCTCCACTTT,CASSALTPGDWWQGNSPLHF
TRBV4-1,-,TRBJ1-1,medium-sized,TGCGCCAGCAGGGCCTTACTGAAGAACACTGAAGCTTTCTTT,CASRALLKNTEAFF
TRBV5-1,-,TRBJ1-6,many,TGCGCCAGCAGCTTGGTGGCAGGGTATAATTCACCCCTCCACTTT,CASSLVAGYNSPLHF
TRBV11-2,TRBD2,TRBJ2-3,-,TGTGCCAGCAGCCCGCCTACTATCGGGAGGCTCTTTGGTACGCAGTATTTT,CASSPPTIGRLFGTQYF
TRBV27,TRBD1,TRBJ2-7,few,TGTGCCAGCAGTTACTTGGACAGGGGCTACGAGCAGTACTTC,CASSYLDRGYEQYF
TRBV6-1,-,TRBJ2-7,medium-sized,TGTGCCAGCAGCATAAGCGGAAGCGACGAGCAGTACTTC,CASSISGSDEQYF
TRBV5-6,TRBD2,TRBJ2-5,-,TGTGCCAGCAGCAGGGGACTAGCGGAAACGGAGACCCAGTACTTC,CASSRGLAETETQYF
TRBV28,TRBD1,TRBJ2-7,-,TGTGCCATCAGTCCCCAGGGGGCCTGGTACGAGCATTACTTC,CAISPQGAWYEHYF
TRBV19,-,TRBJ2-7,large,TGTGCCAGTAGTATAGGGACAGTTTACGAGCAGTACTTC,CASSIGTVYEQYF
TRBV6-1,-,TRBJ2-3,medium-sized,TGTGCCAGCAGTCACGGGACACATACAGATACGCAGTATTTT,CASSHGTHTDTQYF
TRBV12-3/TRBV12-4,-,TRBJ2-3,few,TGTGCCAGCAGCCGTTATGCGGGCACAGATACGCAGTATTTT,CASSRYAGTDTQYF
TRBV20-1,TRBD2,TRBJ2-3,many,TGCAGTGCTAGAGGTGGGGCTAGCGGGAACTTTAAAGGGCAGTATTTT,CSARGGASGNFKGQYF
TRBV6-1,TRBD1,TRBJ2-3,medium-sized,TGTGCCAGCCGATTCGACAGGGCGGCAGATACGCAGTATTTT,CASRFDRAADTQYF
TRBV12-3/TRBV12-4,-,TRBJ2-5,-,TGTGCCAGCAGTTTATGCGGGATAGAGACCCAGTACTTC,CASSLCGIETQYF